This T cell receptor beta chain was observed in a study of CD8+CD57+ T cells in acquired aplastic anemia (dated by TCRdb to 2016 to 2019). Broadly, across the study: A mean of approximately 3 ug of DNA, ranging from roughly 0.19 to 27.4 ug, was extracted from sorted CD4+ and CD8+ cells. Mean read counts for healthy donor samples were roughly 10 million for CD4+ cells and 11.0 million for CD8+ cells. Here is what the overall study found, with its caveats: Some 27 CD8+ CDR3 sequences were found in both patients and controls but appeared to be highly expressed in patients and within the immunodominant clones of the patients. No significant difference in CD8+ Simpson's diversity was found between patients and healthy controls (P=0.060).

As to this clonotype: What this receptor recognizes is not known. No much larger clonotype is one base removed from it; base qualities were not supplied.

In the study, sorted CD4+ and CD8+ blood T cells from patients with severe aplastic anemia and from healthy subjects underwent deep sequencing of TCR repertoires. Ficoll-Paque density gradient centrifugation was used to isolate peripheral blood mononuclear cells. CD4+ and CD8+ T cells were sorted by FACS or magnetic beads before DNA extraction. Sequences LNHDA (CDR1) and SQIVND (CDR2) are obtained from the germline V gene (reference sequence). The CDR3 numbers 13 residues from cysteine through phenylalanine. The read is trimmed to its CDR3 DNA, 39 bases read in frame from base 1. Trimming takes 3 bases from V and 3 bases from J, and the germline ends sit 6 bases apart. Genomic DNA served as template for TCR beta VDJ combination and CDR3 sequence profiling. An Illumina HiSeq 2000 was used for TCR repertoire sequencing. Regarding the original processing steps: Repertoires were assessed using TRBV/TRBJ rearrangement plots, CDR3 size and DJ length profiles, and Simpson's diversity index. Whichever DNA sequence was most abundant in the deep sequencing data was defined as the immunodominant clone. CDR3 amino acid sequences were checked for sharing across subjects and were also compared against the VDJdb database and published repertoires. TCRdb itself trimmed the public reads at Q25 with fastp, ran MiXCR and retained productive beta chains. Entries are consolidated by CDR3 protein sequence, retaining the most common genes and DNA. TCRdb, not the authors, supplied the V and J calls. Recorded for this sample are 150,000 to 200,000 distinct CDR3 sequences; about 60% of them occurred a single time. The biggest ten clones account for about 41% of the sample.

The rearranged segments are TRBV19 and TRBJ1-5; no D gene call is confident. This TCR came from a human donor in good health. The specimen was sorted CD4+, CD8+, or CD8+CD57+ T cells (not recorded which) from PBMCs. The sequenced DNA is TGTGCCAGTAGTATGATGAACAATCAGCCCCAGCATTTT. Translation gives CASSMMNNQPQHF.